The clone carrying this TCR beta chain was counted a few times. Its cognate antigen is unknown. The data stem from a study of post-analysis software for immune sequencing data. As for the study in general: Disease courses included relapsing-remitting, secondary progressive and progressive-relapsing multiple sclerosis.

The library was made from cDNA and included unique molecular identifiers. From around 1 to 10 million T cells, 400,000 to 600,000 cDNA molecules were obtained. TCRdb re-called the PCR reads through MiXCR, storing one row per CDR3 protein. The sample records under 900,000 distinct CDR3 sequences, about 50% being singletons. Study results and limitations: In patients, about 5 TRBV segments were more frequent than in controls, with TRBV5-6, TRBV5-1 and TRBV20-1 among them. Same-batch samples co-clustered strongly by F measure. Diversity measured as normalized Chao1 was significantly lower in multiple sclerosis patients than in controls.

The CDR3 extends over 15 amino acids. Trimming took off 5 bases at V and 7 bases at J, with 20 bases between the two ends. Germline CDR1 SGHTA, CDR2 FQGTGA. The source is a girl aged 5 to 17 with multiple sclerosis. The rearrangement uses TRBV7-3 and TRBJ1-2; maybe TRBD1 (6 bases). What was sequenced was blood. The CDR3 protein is CASSLGDRTPGGYTF. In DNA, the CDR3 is TGTGCCAGCAGCCTTGGAGACAGGACCCCTGGTGGCTACACCTTC.